The 6 T cell receptor beta chains presented below share a single source sample, sequenced in a study of regulatory T cells in long-lasting Graves disease. The time point here: newly diagnosed GD, antithyroid drugs for less than 3 months. From RNA extracted from PBMCs, the TCR library was made. Libraries of TCR beta came from iRepertoire HTBI primers plus Arm-PCR of CDR3 regions. One entry per CDR3 protein results from TCRdb running MiXCR on the multiplex PCR reads. The sample includes about 620,000 distinct CDR3 sequences, roughly 15% of them seen just once. The data were also submitted as part of a second study, on T cells in Graves' hyperthyroidism and ophthalmopathy.

Sequenced material: peripheral blood mononuclear cells (PBMCs), taken at new diagnosis, from a patient treated with antithyroid drugs. All receptors come from a woman in her thirties with Graves disease.

This clonotype was observed at least ten times. The V and J genes are TRBV28 and TRBJ1-5; no definite D call. This CDR3 contains 12 residues. Germline loops: CDR1 MDHEN, CDR2 SYDVKM. The germline V and J ends were trimmed by 8 bases and 7 bases, with 12 bases remaining between them. CDR3 loop: CASFVLGQPQHF. DNA of the CDR3: TGTGCCAGCTTCGTTTTGGGGCAGCCCCAGCATTTT. Full variable domain (missing parts from reference TRBV28 and TRBJ1-5): DVKVTQSSRYLVKRTGEKVFLECVQDMDHENMFWYRQDPGLGLRLIYFSYDVKMKEKGDIPEGYSVSREKKERFSLILESASTNQTSMYLCASFVLGQPQHFGDGTRLSIL.

This clonotype was picked up many times. The chain combines TRBV15 with TRBJ2-1, with D tentatively TRBD1 or TRBD2 (5 bases each). V lost 4 bases, J lost 5 bases, and 15 bases lay in between. In germline, CDR1 is LNHNV, CDR2 YYDKDF (reference sequence). This CDR3 has 15 residues. The chain's CDR3 is CATSKVGVGNNEQFF. As DNA, the CDR3 is TGTGCCACCAGCAAGGTGGGGGTCGGTAACAATGAGCAGTTCTTC.

This chain joins TRBV27 and TRBJ2-7; 7 bases are shared with TRBD1. This CDR3 contains 14 residues. Germline V gene sequence: CDR1 MNHEY, CDR2 SMNVEV (reference sequence). Trimming removed 6 bases from V and 4 bases from J; junction bases left unmatched: 9. In DNA, the CDR3 is TGTGCCAGCAGGATCCCGGGACAGCCGTACGAGCAGTACTTC. This translates into CASRIPGQPYEQYF.

This clonotype was seen more than once but under ten times. The rearrangement uses TRBV20-1 and TRBJ1-1; possible D gene TRBD1, 6 bases. Between the trimmed V and J ends, which lost 5 bases and 1 base, there was a span of 11 bases. CDR1 and CDR2 from the germline V gene are DFQATT and SNEGSKA (reference sequence). CDR3 length: 13 residues. Written as DNA, the CDR3 is TGCAGTGCTTTGGACAGAAAGAACACTGAAGCTTTCTTT. It codes for CSALDRKNTEAFF.

This clonotype occurred many times. The chain recombines TRBV6-5 with TRBJ2-5; TRBD2 is a possible D gene (6 bases). The V end was cut by 2 bases, the J end by 2 bases, with 9 bases between. The CDR3 extends over 14 amino acids. Germline V lookup: CDR1 MNHEY, CDR2 SVGAGI. The chain's CDR3 is CASSYGRQQETQYF. CDR3 DNA: TGTGCCAGCAGTTACGGGAGGCAACAAGAGACCCAGTACTTC.

In this sample, this clonotype turned up many times. The V gene is TRBV20-1, the J gene TRBJ2-3, with a possible D match to TRBD1 (6 bases). Trimming took off 5 bases at V and 6 bases at J, with 15 bases between the two ends. The CDR3 is 13 amino acids. CDR1 DFQATT and CDR2 SNEGSKA come from the germline V gene (reference sequence). The DNA of the CDR3 is TGCAGTGCTGAAACAGGGAGATCGGATACGCAGTATTTT. Its protein product is CSAETGRSDTQYF.